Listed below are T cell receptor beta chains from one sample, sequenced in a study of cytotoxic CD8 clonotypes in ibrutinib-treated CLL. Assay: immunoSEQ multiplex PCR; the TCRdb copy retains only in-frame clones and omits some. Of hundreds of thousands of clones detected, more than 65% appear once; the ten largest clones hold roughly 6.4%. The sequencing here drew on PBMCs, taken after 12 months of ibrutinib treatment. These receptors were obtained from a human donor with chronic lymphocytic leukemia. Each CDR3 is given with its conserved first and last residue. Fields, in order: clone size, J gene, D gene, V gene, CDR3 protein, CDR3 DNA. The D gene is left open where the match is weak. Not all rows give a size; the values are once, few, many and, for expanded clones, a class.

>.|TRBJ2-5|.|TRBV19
CASRNQNQETQYF
TGTGCCAGTAGGAACCAAAATCAAGAGACCCAGTACTTC
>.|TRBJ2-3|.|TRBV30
CAWSVGPDTQYF
TGTGCCTGGAGTGTAGGGCCAGATACGCAGTATTTT
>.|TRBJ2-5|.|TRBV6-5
CASSYPRRNQETQYF
TGTGCCAGCAGTTACCCTCGACGGAACCAAGAGACCCAGTACTTC
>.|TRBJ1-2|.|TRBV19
CASSSTGAREKGYTF
TGTGCCAGTAGTTCAACGGGGGCGCGGGAGAAAGGCTACACCTTC
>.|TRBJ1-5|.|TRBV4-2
CASRDTGLELQPQHF
TGTGCCAGCAGGGACACGGGACTTGAGTTGCAGCCCCAGCATTTT
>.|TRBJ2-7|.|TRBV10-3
CAISEGYEQYF
TGTGCCATCAGTGAAGGATACGAGCAGTACTTC
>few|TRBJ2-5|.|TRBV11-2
CASSPFTGPKETQYF
TGTGCCAGCAGCCCCTTTACGGGCCCCAAAGAGACCCAGTACTTC
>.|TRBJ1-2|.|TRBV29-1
CSVDSGLNGYTF
TGCAGCGTTGATTCGGGGCTGAATGGCTACACCTTC
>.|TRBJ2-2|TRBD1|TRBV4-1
CASSQDGQGSAGELFF
TGCGCCAGCAGCCAAGACGGACAGGGATCGGCCGGGGAGCTGTTTTTT
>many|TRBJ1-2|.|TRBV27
CASSLLSGRGGNGYTF
TGTGCCAGCAGTTTACTAAGTGGTCGAGGGGGTAATGGCTACACCTTC
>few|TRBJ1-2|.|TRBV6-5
CASSYQGKLNYGYTF
TGTGCCAGCAGTTACCAGGGCAAACTTAACTATGGCTACACCTTC
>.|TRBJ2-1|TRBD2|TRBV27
CASSSGLAGGLEQFF
TGTGCCAGCAGTTCAGGACTAGCGGGAGGGCTTGAGCAGTTCTTC
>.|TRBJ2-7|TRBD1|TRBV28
CASSLRQGPAYEQYF
TGTGCCAGCAGTTTAAGACAGGGGCCCGCCTACGAGCAGTACTTC
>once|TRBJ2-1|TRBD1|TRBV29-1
CSVPQGANWNEQFF
TGCAGCGTTCCACAGGGGGCGAATTGGAATGAGCAGTTCTTC
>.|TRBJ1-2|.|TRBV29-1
CSVGTGRGNGYTF
TGCAGCGTTGGAACAGGGAGGGGAAATGGCTACACCTTC
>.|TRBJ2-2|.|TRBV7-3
CASSLAREAGELFF
TGTGCCAGCAGCTTAGCGCGGGAAGCCGGGGAGCTGTTTTTT
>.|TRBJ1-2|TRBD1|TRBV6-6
CASSQTGDGYTF
TGTGCCAGCAGTCAGACAGGGGATGGCTACACCTTC
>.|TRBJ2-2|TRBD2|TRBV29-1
CSVAGHSGTNTGELFF
TGCAGCGTTGCGGGTCACAGCGGGACTAACACCGGGGAGCTGTTTTTT
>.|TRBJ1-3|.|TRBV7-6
CASSRTESTGNTIYF
TGTGCCAGCAGCAGAACAGAGAGTACTGGAAACACCATATATTTT
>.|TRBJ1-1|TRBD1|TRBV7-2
CASSRDRGTEAFF
TGTGCCAGCAGCCGGGACAGGGGGACTGAAGCTTTCTTT
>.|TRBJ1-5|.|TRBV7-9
CASSLGQNANSNQPQHF
TGTGCCAGCAGCTTAGGGCAGAACGCCAATAGCAATCAGCCCCAGCATTTT
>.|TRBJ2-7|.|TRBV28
CASSQGDFPRAYEQYF
TGTGCCAGCAGTCAAGGGGACTTTCCCCGGGCCTACGAGCAGTACTTC
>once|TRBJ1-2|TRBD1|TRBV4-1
CASSQVPGQGEYGYTF
TGCGCCAGCAGCCAAGTCCCCGGACAGGGAGAATATGGCTACACCTTC
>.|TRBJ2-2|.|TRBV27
CASSFHIGKTGELFF
TGTGCCAGCAGTTTTCACATAGGGAAAACCGGGGAGCTGTTTTTT
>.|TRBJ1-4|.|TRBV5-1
CASFFFRDLFEKLFF
TGCGCCAGTTTTTTTTTCCGGGACCTTTTTGAAAAACTGTTTTTT
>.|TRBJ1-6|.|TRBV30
CAWTPRGSYNSPLHF
TGTGCCTGGACCCCGAGGGGCTCCTATAATTCACCCCTCCACTTT
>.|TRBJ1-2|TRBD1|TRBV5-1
CASSLAFTTGDRYGYTF
TGCGCCAGCAGCTTGGCCTTCACAACAGGGGACCGCTATGGCTACACCTTC
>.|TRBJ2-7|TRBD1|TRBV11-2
CASSLSSGTGYEQYF
TGTGCCAGCAGCTTATCCTCCGGGACAGGGTACGAGCAGTACTTC
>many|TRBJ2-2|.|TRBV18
CASSAGNPGELFF
TGTGCCAGCTCGGCCGGAAACCCAGGGGAGCTGTTTTTT
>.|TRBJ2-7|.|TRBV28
CASSEGGSSYEQYF
TGTGCCAGCTCGGAGGGGGGAAGCTCCTACGAGCAGTACTTC
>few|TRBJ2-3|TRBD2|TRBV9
CASSVDVGGPSDTQYF
TGTGCCAGCAGCGTAGACGTGGGAGGGCCGTCAGATACGCAGTATTTT
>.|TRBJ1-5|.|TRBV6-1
CASSERIQHF
TGTGCCAGCAGTGAGAGGATTCAGCATTTT